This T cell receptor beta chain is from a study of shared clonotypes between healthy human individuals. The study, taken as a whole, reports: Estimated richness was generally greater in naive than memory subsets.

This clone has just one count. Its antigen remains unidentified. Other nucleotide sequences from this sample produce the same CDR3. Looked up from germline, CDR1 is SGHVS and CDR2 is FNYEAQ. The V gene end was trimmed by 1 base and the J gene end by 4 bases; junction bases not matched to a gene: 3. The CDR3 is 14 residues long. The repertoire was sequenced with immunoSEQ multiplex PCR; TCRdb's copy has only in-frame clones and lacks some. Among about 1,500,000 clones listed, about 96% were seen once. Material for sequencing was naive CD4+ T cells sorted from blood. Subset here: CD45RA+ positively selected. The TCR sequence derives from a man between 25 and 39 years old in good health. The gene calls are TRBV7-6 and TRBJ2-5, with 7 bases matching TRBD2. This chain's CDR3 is CASSLVSGGETQYF. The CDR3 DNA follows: TGTGCCAGCAGCTTAGTCTCGGGGGGAGAGACCCAGTACTTC.